These 20 T cell receptor beta chains came from one sample sequenced in a study of cytomegalovirus exposure and HLA in healthy donors. Vbeta (60) and Jbeta (13) primers were used in the PCR. Libraries were prepared by immunoSEQ multiplex PCR; TCRdb keeps only in-frame clonotypes and omits some of them. The data hold roughly 140,000 clones, with 60% to 85% observed a single time. Sequenced material: PBMCs. The source of these receptors is a man aged 40-49 years in good health and CMV-seropositive.

The rearrangement links TRBV18 to TRBJ1-2; D is ambiguous. The CDR3 totals 15 residues. Germline loops: CDR1 KGHSH, CDR2 LQKENI. Trimming cost V 3 bases and J 6 bases, with 17 bases left between them. As DNA, the CDR3 is TGTGCCAGCTCACCGTCCCCCGGAAACTACCATGGCTACACCTTC. This encodes CASSPSPGNYHGYTF.

J is TRBJ2-7 and V is TRBV10-3, with 9 bases lining up with TRBD1. V gave up 8 bases and J gave up 1 base; unmatched junction bases: 0. The CDR3 totals 12 residues. CDR1 and CDR2 (germline): ENHRY, SYGVKD. The CDR3 sequence: CAIGTGSYEQYF. CDR3 in DNA: TGTGCCATCGGGACAGGGTCCTACGAGCAGTACTTC.

The CDR3 reads CATSRVEGAHQPQHF. The CDR3 nucleotides read TGTGCCACCAGCAGAGTAGAGGGGGCACATCAGCCCCAGCATTTT. The chain has TRBV15 and TRBJ1-5; 7 bases line up with TRBD1. The ends lost 1 base at V and 5 bases at J; junction bases unmatched: 5. This CDR3 region has 15 residues. Germline CDR1 LNHNV, CDR2 YYDKDF (reference sequence).

The chain employs TRBV30 and TRBJ2-1, with 12 bases matching TRBD2. CDR3 length equals 15 residues. V was clipped by 6 bases and J by 3 bases; unmatched bases: 6. Germline-derived CDR1 and CDR2 are GTSNPN and SVGIG (reference sequence). The CDR3 reads CACLPGLAGYNEQFF. CDR3 bases: TGTGCCTGTCTCCCGGGACTAGCGGGCTACAATGAGCAGTTCTTC.

The V and J genes are TRBV7-2 and TRBJ1-2; D unclear. The CDR3 contains 14 residues. Germline assignment: CDR1 SGHTA and CDR2 FQGNSA. Trimming pared 5 bases from V and 5 bases from J, leaving 15 bases between. CDR3 in DNA: TGTGCCAGCAGCCCCTGGAGCGACGATTATGGCTACACCTTC. It codes for CASSPWSDDYGYTF.

V and J are TRBV25-1 and TRBJ1-1; TRBD1 matches at 7 bases. The V segment lost 5 bases and the J segment 9 bases; nucleotides outside the gene matches: 9. Looked up from germline, CDR1 is MGHDK and CDR2 is SYGVNS. This CDR3 comprises 13 residues. The CDR3 sequence is CASSRDRARKAFF. In DNA, the CDR3 is TGTGCCAGCAGTAGAGACAGGGCCAGAAAAGCTTTCTTT. The full variable domain, in which reference TRBV25-1 and TRBJ1-1 provide the parts outside the CDR3, is EADIYQTPRYLVIGTGKKITLECSQTMGHDKMYWYQQDPGMELHLIHYSYGVNSTEKGDLSSESTVSRIRTEHFPLTLESARPSHTSQYLCASSRDRARKAFFGQGTRLTVV.

This sequence joins TRBV9 and TRBJ2-1; possibly TRBD1 for D (5 bases). Trimming stripped 0 bases from V and 7 bases from J, with 8 bases between. CDR1 and CDR2 from the germline V gene are SGDLS and YYNGEE. The CDR3 consists of 13 residues. CDR3 amino acids: CASSVEGANEQFF. The CDR3 region has the DNA TGTGCCAGCAGCGTAGAAGGGGCGAATGAGCAGTTCTTC.

The chain uses TRBV19 and TRBJ1-1; tentatively, D is TRBD1 (6 bases). Per germline, CDR1 LNHDA and CDR2 SQIVND (reference sequence). Trimming removed 3 bases from V and 5 bases from J, with 16 bases in between. This CDR3 is 15 amino acids long. The CDR3 DNA is TGTGCCAGTAGTATCCGGGGGGCGCGGAGAACTGAAGCTTTCTTT. Protein: CASSIRGARRTEAFF.

This clone was seen a single time. This chain uses TRBV19 with TRBJ1-1; TRBD1 is a possible D gene (5 bases). Germline V gene lookup returns CDR1 LNHDA and CDR2 SQIVND (reference sequence). CDR3 length: 13 amino acids. With 5 bases removed from V and 3 bases from J, the gap between germline ends came to 10 bases. CDR3 sequence reads: CASSSNRYTEAFF. CDR3 sequence (DNA): TGTGCCAGTAGTTCAAACAGGTACACTGAAGCTTTCTTT.

This clone was detected only a few times. The chain recombines TRBV4-2 with TRBJ1-1; no reliable D call. Germline CDR1 and CDR2: LGHNA and YNFKEQ. Deletions cut 3 bases from V and 0 bases from J, with 14 bases between. This CDR3 is 16 amino acids long. The CDR3 loop is CASSQEMEFMNTEAFF. The CDR3 DNA reads as TGTGCCAGCAGCCAGGAAATGGAGTTCATGAACACTGAAGCTTTCTTT.

This chain uses TRBV11-3 with TRBJ2-7; 9 nucleotides align to TRBD2. The CDR3 runs 15 residues. CDR1 is SGHNT and CDR2 is YENEEA in the germline V gene. V was pared by 5 bases and J by 0 bases, with 5 bases of the junction left unmatched. CDR3 residues: CASSPLAGRSYEQYF. The CDR3, as DNA: TGTGCCAGCAGCCCTCTAGCGGGGCGCTCCTACGAGCAGTACTTC.

The chain recombines TRBV5-1 with TRBJ2-1; 8 bases align to TRBD2. With V trimmed by 3 bases and J by 4 bases, 9 bases remained unmatched. Per the germline V gene, CDR1 is SGHRS and CDR2 is YFSETQ. CDR3 size: 16 residues. CDR3 sequence (DNA): TGCGCCAGCAGCTGGACGGGGGGGGCTGGATACAATGAGCAGTTCTTC. Translation gives CASSWTGGAGYNEQFF.

The rearrangement uses TRBV28 and TRBJ2-7; possibly TRBD2 for D (5 bases). The CDR3 contains 14 residues. CDR1 MDHEN and CDR2 SYDVKM come from the germline V gene. V was shortened by 6 bases and J by 3 bases, with 15 bases between the two germline ends. The CDR3 nucleotides read TGTGCCAGCAGGCCTCTGGGGAGAGGCTACGAGCAGTACTTC. Translation: CASRPLGRGYEQYF.

The chain recombines TRBV29-1 with TRBJ2-1; D perhaps matches TRBD2 (6 bases). This CDR3 has 14 amino acids. Germline V gene lookup returns CDR1 SQVTM and CDR2 ANQGSEA. The ends were cut back, 5 bases at V and 6 bases at J, with 17 bases in the middle. DNA for the CDR3: TGCAGCGTTTGGGACTCCCTTCAATTCAATGAGCAGTTCTTC. Its translation is CSVWDSLQFNEQFF.

This clone occurred once. The chain is built from TRBV9 and TRBJ2-1; maybe TRBD1 (5 bases). Germline assignment: CDR1 SGDLS and CDR2 YYNGEE. The length of the CDR3 is 15 residues. Trimming cost V 0 bases and J 5 bases, with 12 bases left between them. The CDR3 DNA reads TGTGCCAGCAGCGTAGAGGGCAGGGTTAACAATGAGCAGTTCTTC. This gives the protein CASSVEGRVNNEQFF.

Concerning this clone itself: No conserved phenylalanine or tryptophan ends this CDR3, so it is likely a read error. No DNA is shown, since the ends of the CDR3 on it are uncertain; the CDR3 is the one TCRdb lists. The rearrangement links TRBV30 to TRBJ1-1; the DNA was not used to check the table's D call, TRBD1. The CDR3 spans 14 residues, counting both ends. CDR1 is GTSNPN and CDR2 is SVGIG in the germline V gene (reference sequence). The chain's CDR3 is CAWSALGTGGDQRA.

The chain recombines TRBV10-1 with TRBJ2-5; 8 nucleotides align to TRBD2. The DNA matches TRBJ2-7 better at its end, which makes the J call doubtful. There are 15 residues in the CDR3. Germline assignment: CDR1 WNHNN and CDR2 SYGVQD (reference sequence). This chain's CDR3 is CASSASGGPGREQYF. The CDR3 DNA is TGCGCCAGCAGTGCCTCGGGGGGGCCGGGACGCGAGCAGTACTTC.

This clone appeared once. The chain employs TRBV6-5 and TRBJ1-2; a weak D match, TRBD1 (6 bases). V was cut by 5 bases and J by 8 bases, with 15 bases left in between. This CDR3 has 13 residues. CDR1 is MNHEY, CDR2 SVGAGI, per germline. CDR3 DNA: TGTGCCAGCAGTACTAATACAGGGTTCGGCTACACCTTC. Protein product: CASSTNTGFGYTF.

This clone was counted between two and nine times. The chain carries TRBV11-2 and TRBJ2-7; TRBD1 is a possible D gene (6 bases). CDR1 is SGHAT, CDR2 FQNNGV, per germline. The CDR3 sequence is 14 residues long. Trimming cost V 5 bases and J 2 bases, with 13 bases left between them. The CDR3: CASSLSDSAYEQYF. In nucleotides, the CDR3 is TGTGCCAGCAGCCTCTCGGACAGCGCCTACGAGCAGTACTTC.

The chain combines TRBV5-1 with TRBJ2-1, with 8 bases lining up with TRBD2. The CDR3 spans 18 residues. The germline V gene encodes CDR1 SGHRS and CDR2 YFSETQ. With 3 bases clipped from V and 7 bases from J, the junction kept 18 bases outside the gene matches. CDR3 DNA sequence: TGCGCCAGCAGCTCGGCCCCTTCAGCGGGGGCACGGGGGAATGAGCAGTTCTTC. This translates into CASSSAPSAGARGNEQFF.